This T cell receptor beta chain appears in the sequencing data of a study of T cell changes during pregnancy in multiple sclerosis. Assay used: immunoSEQ multiplex PCR; TCRdb lists only in-frame clones, some missing. Of around 100,000 clones listed, roughly nine tenths are singletons. Germline CDR1 SEHNR, CDR2 FQNEAQ (reference sequence). V was clipped by 3 bases and J by 9 bases, with 11 bases between them. This CDR3 region has 12 residues. The chain is built from TRBV7-9 and TRBJ1-1; D remains unclear. The input for sequencing was peripheral blood, taken in the third trimester of pregnancy. This clonotype was obtained from a female donor with multiple sclerosis, enrolled in a pregnancy study. CDR3 region: CASSFLPEQAFF. CDR3 nucleotide sequence: TGTGCCAGCAGCTTTTTGCCCGAGCAAGCTTTCTTT.